Following are 7 T cell receptor beta chains from one sample sequenced in a study of blood T cell repertoires in COVID-19. Only in-frame clones appear in the TCRdb table, and some are missing; sequencing was by immunoSEQ multiplex PCR. The repertoire holds 150,000 to 200,000 clones, with under 90% as singletons. The sequenced sample consisted of peripheral blood. These receptors came from a woman in her 70s with COVID-19, enrolled during active disease.

The sample holds a few counts of this clone. A read error may account for a junction end that differs from germline. J is TRBJ1-1 and V is TRBV6-1; D may be TRBD1 (6 bases). The CDR3 loop spans 13 amino acids. Germline values: CDR1 MNHNS, CDR2 SASEGT. The CDR3 DNA reads as TGTGCCAGCAGCGAAGAGGGGGACACTGAAGCTTTCTTT. Amino acids: CASSEEGDTEAFF.

This sequence joins TRBV2 and TRBJ1-2, with D perhaps matching TRBD1 (6 bases). Germline loops: CDR1 SNHLY, CDR2 FYNNEI. V was trimmed by 7 bases and J by 5 bases, leaving 14 bases between them. The CDR3 has 13 residues. The CDR3: CASTPGEMYGYTF. CDR3 nucleotides: TGTGCCAGCACCCCAGGGGAGATGTATGGCTACACCTTC.

In this sample, this clone turned up once. The gene calls are TRBV24-1 and TRBJ2-5, with 9 bases identical to TRBD1. Trimming at V came to 5 bases and at J to 1 base, leaving 1 base not matched to a gene. The CDR3 consists of 14 residues. In germline, CDR1 is KGHDR, CDR2 SFDVKD. CDR3: CATSGTGAQETQYF. DNA for the CDR3: TGTGCCACCAGTGGGACAGGGGCCCAAGAGACCCAGTACTTC.

The chain has TRBV24-1 and TRBJ2-3, with a weak D call TRBD1 (6 bases). The V end lost 3 bases, the J end lost 2 bases, and 8 bases lay between the germline ends. The CDR3 sequence is 14 residues long. Germline V gene lookup returns CDR1 KGHDR and CDR2 SFDVKD. The CDR3 region is CATSDNRATDTQYF. The CDR3 coding sequence is TGTGCCACCAGTGATAACAGGGCCACAGATACGCAGTATTTT.

The gene calls are TRBV6-5 and TRBJ1-1; D uncertain. Trimming stripped 10 bases from V and 5 bases from J, with 14 bases between. Germline CDR1 MNHEY, CDR2 SVGAGI. CDR3 length equals 12 residues. The CDR3 is CATTRGETEAFF. DNA for the CDR3: TGTGCCACAACTCGGGGAGAAACTGAAGCTTTCTTT.

This clone was picked up many times. The chain combines TRBV3-1 (or the pseudogene TRBV3-2) with TRBJ1-6; 10 bases match TRBD1. Trimming removed 2 bases from V and 9 bases from J; junction bases left unmatched: 1. Germline CDR1 LGHDT, CDR2 YNNKEL (reference sequence). The CDR3 is 14 amino acids. DNA for the CDR3: TGTGCCAGCAGCCAAAGGACAGGGGGTTCACCCCTCCACTTT. Translated: CASSQRTGGSPLHF.

CDR3 in amino acids: CASRQGLRNYGYTF. CDR3 DNA sequence: TGTGCCAGCAGGCAAGGTTTGCGGAACTATGGCTACACCTTC. The chain has TRBV28 and TRBJ1-2; the D is unclear. Trimming removed 6 bases at V and 2 bases at J, with 13 bases between. This CDR3 spans 14 amino acids. The V gene's germline CDR1 is MDHEN and CDR2 SYDVKM.